A selection of T cell receptor beta chains follows, all from one sample in a study of blood T cells in healthy people across ages. Each CDR3 protein is one row after TCRdb ran MiXCR on the 5' RACE reads. This table holds under 800,000 distinct CDR3 sequences, around 20% found once. The sequencing sample was made of blood. The receptor source for this set is a man between 65 and 85 years old in good health. CDR3s include the opening cysteine and the closing phenylalanine or tryptophan.

V gene: TRBV5-1
CDR3 protein: CASSLVAGVGDEQFF

V gene: TRBV4-1
CDR3 protein: CASSQGTGIRYTEAFF

V gene: TRBV4-2
CDR3 protein: CASSPASGRYNEQFF

V gene: TRBV29-1
CDR3 protein: CSVVSGVEQYF

V gene: TRBV7-2
CDR3 protein: CASSSGPSAYEQYF

V gene: TRBV20-1
CDR3 protein: CSAATVGYETQYF

V gene: TRBV4-1
CDR3 protein: CASSQVSGDTEAFF

V gene: TRBV6-6
CDR3 protein: CASRTTSGSTYEQYF

V gene: TRBV5-1
CDR3 protein: CASSLDRAKYF

V gene: TRBV9
CDR3 protein: CASSVDNTDTQYF

V gene: TRBV5-1
CDR3 protein: CASSPDSEETQYF

V gene: TRBV7-2
CDR3 protein: CASSLRFGYQETQYF

V gene: TRBV9
CDR3 protein: CASSVNPGTGELFF

V gene: TRBV20-1
CDR3 protein: CSVSISGRLVETQYF